A selection of T cell receptor beta chains follows, all from one sample in a study of Graves' ophthalmopathy and Graves' hyperthyroidism. TCRdb re-derived calls from the multiplex PCR reads in MiXCR, one entry per CDR3 protein. In the table there are under 800,000 distinct CDR3 sequences, 22% of which are singletons. Sample: peripheral blood. These receptors were taken from a woman aged 18-29 years with stable Graves' hyperthyroidism. Some clones in this sample may be carry-over from other donors' samples. Both conserved end residues are part of each CDR3. The order of the fields is J gene, D gene, V gene, CDR3 protein. D genes are given only for firm matches.

TRBJ2-5 | . | TRBV5-1 | CASSLFRGETQYF
TRBJ2-5 | . | TRBV5-1 | CASSIGVAPKGETQYF
TRBJ1-1 | . | TRBV20-1 | CSASGIGGPFTEAFF
TRBJ2-7 | . | TRBV6-2/TRBV6-3 | CASTFGGDEQYF
TRBJ2-7 | . | TRBV5-1 | CASSLGQPSSYEQYF
TRBJ1-5 | . | TRBV7-2 | CASSLAAVQKYSNQPQHF
TRBJ2-2 | TRBD2 | TRBV20-1 | CSAISGGALGELFF
TRBJ2-2 | TRBD1 | TRBV6-5 | CASRTRTGGADTGELFF
TRBJ1-5 | . | TRBV7-2 | CASSTTDYSNQPQHF
TRBJ2-5 | . | TRBV28 | CASSSLGERETQYF
TRBJ1-5 | . | TRBV28 | CASSLAGVVGNQPQHF
TRBJ1-6 | TRBD1 | TRBV7-9 | CASSSSQGRSNSPLHF
TRBJ2-2 | TRBD1 | TRBV20-1 | CSARPLDRENTGELFF
TRBJ2-2 | . | TRBV2 | CASRSVSSMNTGELFF
TRBJ1-1 | . | TRBV12-3/TRBV12-4 | CASTLQEGANTEAFF
TRBJ1-1 | TRBD1 | TRBV4-1 | CASSLRDRMNTEAFF